The text below deals with one TCR beta chain. Its antigen remains undetermined. Nothing much larger sits one base from this clone, and base qualities are not available. TCRbeta CDR3 regions were amplified from genomic DNA by means of the immunoSEQ Assay, a bias-controlled multiplex PCR. As for the authors' bioinformatics: Within the assay, amplification of reference gene primers was used to estimate how many nucleated cells each sample contained. Sequence reads were collapsed and filtered to measure the absolute abundance of every unique TCRbeta CDR3 rearrangement. For each sample, productive Simpson clonality was calculated as the square root of Simpson's diversity index across productive rearrangements. TCRdb's version of the immuneACCESS table is confined to in-frame rearrangements and falls short of the full clone set. An unresolved V gene accounts for under half of the shortfall where checked; the remainder is of unknown origin. D and trimming come from the DNA, and the V and J calls and clone size come from that table. The sample yields tens of thousands of clones; more than 75% were counted once. The ten top clones hold roughly 15% of the sample.

A distance of 5 bases separates the germline ends of V and J, which lose 8 bases and 4 bases respectively. The CDR3 spans 10 residues, from the cysteine through the phenylalanine. Of all the DNA, just the CDR3 is kept, 30 bases in frame from base 1. Based on the germline V gene, the CDR1 and CDR2 sequences are SGHVS and FNYEAQ. Collaborating institutions collected whole blood in K2EDTA tubes following their own protocols. Collaborator samples were shipped for TCRbeta analysis as frozen whole blood, isolated PBMCs, or DNA extracted from either sample type. The sample belongs to a study of blood T cell repertoires in COVID-19 (dated by TCRdb to between 2020 and 2021). With regard to the full study: Samples from collaborators originated in the United States, Italy and Spain and spanned both the acute and convalescent phases of COVID-19. Samples came from the ongoing ImmuneRACE study (first 160 participants) plus 1,254 subjects from 6 global collaborators. The prospective study material was composed of cDNA or gDNA derived from T cells, B-cell-depleted T cells, or PBMCs. Subjects who had been exposed to COVID-19, were actively infected with it, or had recovered from it provided the deeply sampled blood TCRbeta repertoires that made up the dataset. The repertoires were released in a freely available public database intended as a resource for research on the immune response to SARS-CoV-2. Sample metadata almost always included a de-identified subject ID, COVID-19 status, age in years and sex. Where available, HLA class I and class II types were obtained from metadata supplied by the sample provider rather than from assay-based typing.

General findings and caveats noted by the study authors: The amount of clinical and demographic metadata varied by source and participant and was provided uncurated.

This TCR derives from a woman in her 70s with acute or convalescent COVID-19. The material sequenced was peripheral blood. The rearrangement combines TRBV7-6 with TRBJ1-1; the D gene remains uncertain. The CDR3 sequence is CASAGTEAFF. The DNA sequence is TGTGCCAGCGCAGGCACTGAAGCTTTCTTT.